This T cell receptor beta chain was sequenced in a study of beta chain features in type 1 diabetes. Study-wide context: On cell yields, gender and age, patients and healthy donors were similar.

This clone was observed a few times. The antigen remains unidentified. Stem cell-like memory, regulatory, central memory and naive CD4+ cells were sorted via CD45RO/CCR7/CD25/CD127/CD95/CD27. Every bit of the isolated RNA underwent reverse transcription, so sequencing read expressed TCRB transcripts. Sequencing was performed with immunoSEQ multiplex PCR; in TCRdb, only in-frame clones are kept and a portion is missing. The sample shows a few hundred thousand clones, 11% to 15% of them seen only once. Overall study findings and caveats: Using cDNA template may skew counts toward highly expressing activated cells. Moderate but significant shortening of TCRB CDR3s was recorded in all four CD4+ subsets from Type 1 diabetes patients.

Sequenced: naive CD4+ T cells from blood. The clonotype comes from a man aged 30 to 45 with type 1 diabetes.

CDR3 sequence reads: CAWNALSVGYTF. Written as DNA, the CDR3 is TGTGCCTGGAACGCATTAAGCGTTGGCTACACCTTC. The V gene is TRBV30, the J gene TRBJ1-2; D ambiguous. Trimming left V 4 bases short and J 7 bases short, with 13 bases between. The V gene's germline CDR1 is GTSNPN and CDR2 SVGIG (reference sequence). This CDR3 has 12 amino acids.